These T cell receptor beta chains were read from a single sample in a study of shared clonotypes between healthy human individuals. Clones were sequenced by immunoSEQ multiplex PCR, and TCRdb holds only the in-frame ones, with some missing. Of about 750,000 clones in the sample, over 90% are singletons; the top ten hold about 25%. Specimen: naive CD8+ T cells sorted from blood. The source is a man in his thirties or forties in good health. The CDR3 runs from the conserved cysteine through the conserved F or W. A D gene is named only where the DNA matches it firmly. Not every row has a clone size; where given, it reads once, few, many or a size class.

>TRBV13|.|.|TRBJ2-3
CASSLELRADTQYF
TGTGCCAGCAGCTTAGAGCTCAGGGCAGATACGCAGTATTTT
>TRBV6-4|.|TRBD1|TRBJ2-2
CASSDTPGQGTSGELFF
TGTGCCAGCAGTGATACCCCGGGACAGGGGACCAGCGGGGAGCTGTTTTTT
>TRBV7-7|once|TRBD1|TRBJ2-7
CASSFRDSPSYEQYF
TGTGCCAGCAGCTTTCGGGACAGTCCCTCCTACGAGCAGTACTTC
>TRBV9|.|.|TRBJ2-1
CASSVSGASYNEQFF
TGTGCCAGCAGCGTTTCGGGAGCCTCTTACAATGAGCAGTTCTTC
>TRBV10-2|.|.|TRBJ2-1
CASSHGVQFF
TGCGCCAGCAGTCACGGGGTCCAGTTCTTC
>TRBV7-9|.|TRBD1|TRBJ1-3
CASSLGQGGRSGNTIYF
TGTGCCAGCAGCTTAGGACAGGGTGGGCGCTCTGGAAACACCATATATTTT
>TRBV28|.|.|TRBJ2-2
CASSYLVVDANTGELFF
TGTGCCAGCAGTTACCTAGTAGTAGACGCGAACACCGGGGAGCTGTTTTTT
>TRBV5-1|.|.|TRBJ2-6
CASSPGASASGANVLTF
TGCGCCAGCAGCCCAGGGGCTTCAGCTTCTGGGGCCAACGTCCTGACTTTC
>TRBV10-2|.|TRBD2|TRBJ2-1
CASSESTSGYNEQFF
TGCGCCAGCAGTGAATCGACTAGCGGCTACAATGAGCAGTTCTTC
>TRBV27|.|.|TRBJ2-7
CASSLLGGAYEQYF
TGTGCCAGCAGTTTACTGGGAGGTGCTTACGAGCAGTACTTC
>TRBV9|once|.|TRBJ2-7
CASSPQDLYEQYF
TGTGCCAGCAGCCCGCAGGACCTTTACGAGCAGTACTTC
>TRBV7-2|.|.|TRBJ2-7
CASSTPDTYEQYF
TGTGCCAGCAGCACCCCGGACACCTACGAGCAGTACTTC
>TRBV11-2|.|.|TRBJ1-4
CASSLGPTTTNEKLFF
TGTGCCAGCAGCTTAGGACCCACAACTACTAATGAAAAACTGTTTTTT
>TRBV27|.|.|TRBJ2-7
CASSLRQAYEQYF
TGTGCCAGCAGTTTAAGACAGGCCTACGAGCAGTACTTC
>TRBV27|.|TRBD2|TRBJ2-1
CASSPTSGDGNEQFF
TGTGCCAGCAGTCCGACTAGCGGGGACGGCAATGAGCAGTTCTTC
>TRBV2|.|.|TRBJ2-3
CASPTTRSGHTDTQYF
TGTGCCAGCCCTACAACTAGAAGTGGGCACACAGATACGCAGTATTTT
>TRBV6-6|.|.|TRBJ2-5
CASSYSDPSLETQYF
TGTGCCAGCAGTTACTCGGATCCTAGTTTGGAGACCCAGTACTTC
>TRBV5-8|.|.|TRBJ2-7
CASSDGQYYEQYF
TGTGCCAGCAGCGACGGACAGTACTACGAGCAGTACTTC
>TRBV27|.|TRBD2|TRBJ2-1
CASSLLAGVMGNEQFF
TGTGCCAGCAGTCTCCTAGCGGGAGTGATGGGCAATGAGCAGTTCTTC
>TRBV5-1|.|TRBD1|TRBJ2-7
CASSLWGIGQGAYEQYF
TGCGCCAGCAGCTTGTGGGGGATAGGACAGGGAGCATACGAGCAGTACTTC
>TRBV29-1|.|.|TRBJ2-7
CSVDWGSGDAYEQYF
TGCAGCGTTGATTGGGGGTCAGGGGACGCATACGAGCAGTACTTC
>TRBV27|.|TRBD1|TRBJ2-5
CASSPQTGEETQYF
TGTGCCAGCAGTCCCCAAACAGGGGAAGAGACCCAGTACTTC
>TRBV18|.|TRBD2|TRBJ2-1
CASSPEREGLKGSYNEQFF
TGTGCCAGCTCACCAGAGCGGGAGGGCCTTAAGGGGTCCTACAATGAGCAGTTCTTC
>TRBV5-6|.|.|TRBJ2-7
CASSSDYEQYF
TGTGCCAGCAGCTCGGATTACGAGCAGTACTTC
>TRBV30|.|TRBD2|TRBJ2-7
CAWSSLAGGPEQYF
TGTGCCTGGAGTTCACTAGCGGGAGGGCCCGAGCAGTACTTC
>TRBV27|.|.|TRBJ2-3
CASGGRGSQDTQYF
TGTGCCAGCGGGGGGAGAGGATCCCAGGATACGCAGTATTTT
>TRBV4-3|.|.|TRBJ1-2
CASSQPTDGGNYGYTF
TGCGCCAGCAGCCAGCCTACCGACGGGGGCAACTATGGCTACACCTTC
>TRBV14|.|TRBD2|TRBJ2-1
CASSQEGLAGGPSYNEQFF
TGTGCCAGCAGCCAAGAGGGACTAGCGGGAGGGCCCTCCTACAATGAGCAGTTCTTC
>TRBV4-1|.|.|TRBJ2-5
CASSPRDRYGTQYF
TGCGCCAGCAGCCCAAGGGACCGCTACGGGACCCAGTACTTC
>TRBV7-3|.|.|TRBJ2-1
CASSLEPLGSYNEQFF
TGTGCCAGCAGCTTAGAGCCCCTAGGCTCCTACAATGAGCAGTTCTTC
>TRBV7-2|.|TRBD1|TRBJ1-4
CASSLRQGAIANEKLFF
TGTGCCAGCAGCCTCCGACAGGGGGCGATAGCTAATGAAAAACTGTTTTTT
>TRBV9|.|.|TRBJ2-1
CASSQTDVSGEQFF
TGTGCCAGCAGCCAGACGGATGTGAGCGGTGAGCAGTTCTTC
>TRBV11-2|once|.|TRBJ2-7
CASSFAGEQYF
TGTGCCAGCAGCTTTGCTGGGGAGCAGTACTTC
>TRBV7-9|.|.|TRBJ2-1
CASSLTGNYNEQFF
TGTGCCAGCAGCTTAACAGGAAACTACAATGAGCAGTTCTTC
>TRBV9|.|TRBD2|TRBJ2-7
CASSVAGGGYEQYF
TGTGCCAGCAGCGTAGCGGGAGGTGGGTACGAGCAGTACTTC
>TRBV7-9|.|TRBD1|TRBJ2-7
CASSPKPGQGTYEQYF
TGTGCCAGCAGCCCCAAACCGGGACAGGGCACCTACGAGCAGTACTTC
>TRBV18|.|.|TRBJ2-7
CASSPWPASSYEQYF
TGTGCCAGCTCACCATGGCCAGCAAGCTCCTACGAGCAGTACTTC
>TRBV6-5|.|TRBD1|TRBJ2-1
CASSWTTGGSYNEQFF
TGTGCCAGCAGTTGGACAACAGGGGGCTCCTACAATGAGCAGTTCTTC
>TRBV6-1|.|.|TRBJ2-4
CASSGHGGGAAKNIQYF
TGTGCCAGCAGTGGTCACGGAGGGGGCGCGGCCAAAAACATTCAGTACTTC
>TRBV2|.|.|TRBJ1-2
CASSDIILDGYTF
TGTGCCAGCAGTGATATTATTTTGGATGGCTACACCTTC
>TRBV6-1|.|.|TRBJ2-7
CASSGRVWGYEQYF
TGTGCCAGCAGTGGGCGGGTTTGGGGATACGAGCAGTACTTC
>TRBV7-9|.|.|TRBJ2-1
CASSPPRNEQFF
TGTGCCAGCAGCCCTCCTAGAAATGAGCAGTTCTTC
>TRBV27|once|TRBD2|TRBJ2-2
CASSTGLAGASAGELFF
TGTGCCAGCAGTACGGGACTAGCGGGAGCATCGGCCGGGGAGCTGTTTTTT
>TRBV28|.|.|TRBJ2-1
CAASERWNEQFF
TGTGCCGCCAGCGAAAGGTGGAATGAGCAGTTCTTC
>TRBV4-1|.|TRBD1|TRBJ2-2
CASSHQSGTVNTGELFF
TGCGCCAGCAGCCATCAATCCGGGACAGTCAACACCGGGGAGCTGTTTTTT
>TRBV5-1|.|TRBD2|TRBJ2-3
CASNSGLADTDTQYF
TGCGCCAGCAACTCGGGACTAGCGGACACAGATACGCAGTATTTT
>TRBV7-9|.|TRBD1|TRBJ2-1
CASSRDSTGGEQFF
TGTGCCAGCAGCCGGGACTCCACAGGGGGGGAGCAGTTCTTC
>TRBV14|.|TRBD1|TRBJ2-7
CASSQVTGVSFYEQYF
TGTGCCAGCAGCCAAGTCACAGGGGTCTCCTTCTACGAGCAGTACTTC
>TRBV11-2|.|TRBD1|TRBJ2-7
CASSYGTGTRYEQYF
TGTGCCAGCAGCTATGGGACAGGGACACGCTACGAGCAGTACTTC
>TRBV13|.|TRBD2|TRBJ2-1
CASSLAAYNEQFF
TGTGCCAGCAGCCTAGCGGCCTACAATGAGCAGTTCTTC
>TRBV4-1|.|.|TRBJ2-3
CASSPVPSTDTQYF
TGCGCCAGCAGCCCCGTACCTAGCACAGATACGCAGTATTTT
>TRBV6-1|.|.|TRBJ2-7
CASSGGEYEQYF
TGTGCCAGCAGCGGCGGGGAGTACGAGCAGTACTTC